Following are 10 T cell receptor beta chains from one sample sequenced in a study of blood T cell repertoires in COVID-19. Using immunoSEQ multiplex PCR, the repertoire was profiled, and TCRdb retains in-frame clones only, with some absent. The table lists 200,000 to 250,000 clones, roughly 88% of them singletons. The sample consisted of peripheral blood. The receptors derive from a man between 18 and 35 years old with active or convalescent COVID-19.

This chain's CDR3 is CASTGVPGELFF. The CDR3 region has the DNA TGTGCCAGCACGGGAGTCCCCGGGGAGCTGTTTTTT. The genes are TRBV6-5 and TRBJ2-2; perhaps TRBD2 as D (6 bases). V was shortened by 7 bases and J by 6 bases, with 9 bases between the two germline ends. The CDR3 is 12 amino acids. In germline, CDR1 is MNHEY, CDR2 SVGAGI.

The genes are TRBV11-2 and TRBJ1-1; 7 nucleotides match TRBD1. Trimming cost V 5 bases and J 0 bases; bases outside gene matches: 3. Germline V gene lookup returns CDR1 SGHAT and CDR2 FQNNGV. The CDR3 loop spans 14 amino acids. As DNA, the CDR3 is TGTGCCAGCAGCCATACAGGGGTGAACACTGAAGCTTTCTTT. It yields the protein CASSHTGVNTEAFF.

This clone was seen only once. The chain employs TRBV10-3 and TRBJ1-1, with 9 bases matching TRBD1. Germline lookup yields CDR1 ENHRY and CDR2 SYGVKD. The length of the CDR3 is 14 residues. Trimming at V came to 5 bases and at J to 11 bases, leaving 12 bases not matched to a gene. The CDR3 nucleotides are TGTGCCATCAGTAGCCGGGACAGGGTTTATTGGGCTTTCTTT. It codes for CAISSRDRVYWAFF.

The V and J genes are TRBV14 and TRBJ1-2; 11 bases are shared with TRBD1. Germline V lookup: CDR1 SGHDN, CDR2 FVKESK. CDR3 length: 13 residues. The V segment lost 4 bases and the J segment 10 bases; nucleotides outside the gene matches: 5. For the CDR3, the DNA is TGTGCCAGCAGCCCCCGGACAGGGGGCGTCTACACCTTC. Translating it yields CASSPRTGGVYTF.

A word on this clone: Additional DNA sequences in this sample encode the identical CDR3. The chain recombines TRBV5-4 with TRBJ2-1, with 8 bases identical to TRBD1. The CDR3 has 14 residues. Germline trimming cut 3 bases from V and 7 bases from J; bases unmatched to any gene: 6. Germline V gene sequence: CDR1 SGHNT, CDR2 YYREEE (reference sequence). The CDR3 DNA follows: TGTGCCAGCAGCTCAGGACAGGGCAGGAATGAGCAGTTCTTC. Residues: CASSSGQGRNEQFF.

V and J are TRBV6-2 or TRBV6-3 and TRBJ2-7; no firm D call. Germline CDR1 MNHEY, CDR2 SVGEGT. V dropped 3 bases and J dropped 5 bases, with 8 bases sitting between them. This CDR3 spans 12 amino acids. Here the CDR3 DNA reads TGTGCCAGCAGTTATTTCGGTGACGAGCAGTACTTC. It is translated as CASSYFGDEQYF.

This sequence joins TRBV2 and TRBJ1-6; the D gene is possibly TRBD1 (6 bases). Germline V lookup: CDR1 SNHLY, CDR2 FYNNEI. Trimming left V 8 bases short and J 7 bases short, with 18 bases between. This CDR3 has 15 residues. This CDR3 reads CASAPRADRNSPLHF. The CDR3 nucleotides read TGTGCCAGCGCTCCACGGGCCGACAGGAATTCACCCCTCCACTTT.

This chain joins TRBV7-2 and TRBJ1-4, with a possible D match to TRBD1 (6 bases). Trimming stripped 5 bases from V and 8 bases from J, with 15 bases between. Germline V gives CDR1 SGHTA, CDR2 FQGNSA. CDR3 length: 14 residues. The CDR3 DNA is TGTGCCAGCAGCCGCAAGGGGGTTGGAGAAAAACTGTTTTTT. As protein: CASSRKGVGEKLFF.

V is TRBV28 and J is TRBJ2-6, with D possibly matching TRBD1 (6 bases). There are 17 residues in the CDR3. V shed 6 bases and J shed 0 bases, with 15 bases lying between them. Germline loops: CDR1 MDHEN, CDR2 SYDVKM. CDR3 DNA sequence: TGTGCCAGCAGCCCTACAGGGTTCTACTCTGGGGCCAACGTCCTGACTTTC. Its protein product is CASSPTGFYSGANVLTF.

V usage is TRBV6-2 or TRBV6-3 and J usage is TRBJ2-2, with D maybe TRBD1 (7 bases). V lost 5 bases to trimming and J lost 7 bases, with 14 bases between them. Germline V CDR1 and CDR2: MNHEY, SVGEGT. There are 14 residues in the CDR3. The CDR3 region has the DNA TGTGCCAGCAGTCTCCAGGGGGGCGGCGGGGAGCTGTTTTTT. Translation: CASSLQGGGGELFF.